Presented here are 3 T cell receptor beta chains from one specimen sequenced in a study of blood T cell repertoires in COVID-19. The table came from immunoSEQ multiplex PCR; TCRdb's copy has only in-frame clones and leaves some out. The sample lists over 200,000 clones, 87% occurring once. The sample comprised PBMCs or T cells enriched from blood (not recorded which). The receptors come from a man aged 25-45 years who had recovered from COVID-19.

The V and J genes are TRBV9 and TRBJ1-4; 10 bases agree with TRBD1. Germline lookup yields CDR1 SGDLS and CDR2 YYNGEE. The CDR3 has 15 amino acids. After removal of 4 bases from V and 7 bases from J, the junction contained 7 bases not matched to a gene. CDR3 residues: CASSSSDRGREKLFF. DNA for the CDR3: TGTGCCAGCAGCTCGTCCGACAGGGGGCGTGAAAAACTGTTTTTT.

CDR3 DNA: TGCGCCAGCAGCCAAGATGGGCCAGAACGAAGCAATCAGCCCCAGCATTTT. Translated, it gives CASSQDGPERSNQPQHF. This chain connects TRBV4-3 to TRBJ1-5, with D unresolved. CDR1 is LGHNA and CDR2 is YSLEER in the germline V gene. CDR3 length: 17 residues. V dropped 0 bases and J dropped 1 base, with 13 bases sitting between them.

A few counts support this clone. The chain employs TRBV30 and TRBJ1-3; 7 bases are a match to TRBD1. This CDR3 region has 15 residues. CDR1 and CDR2 from the germline V gene are GTSNPN and SVGIG (reference sequence). J gave up 0 bases and V 5 bases, and 7 bases lay outside the gene matches. The CDR3 region is CAWGIDRASGNTIYF. The CDR3 DNA sequence: TGTGCCTGGGGAATTGACAGGGCCTCTGGAAACACCATATATTTT.